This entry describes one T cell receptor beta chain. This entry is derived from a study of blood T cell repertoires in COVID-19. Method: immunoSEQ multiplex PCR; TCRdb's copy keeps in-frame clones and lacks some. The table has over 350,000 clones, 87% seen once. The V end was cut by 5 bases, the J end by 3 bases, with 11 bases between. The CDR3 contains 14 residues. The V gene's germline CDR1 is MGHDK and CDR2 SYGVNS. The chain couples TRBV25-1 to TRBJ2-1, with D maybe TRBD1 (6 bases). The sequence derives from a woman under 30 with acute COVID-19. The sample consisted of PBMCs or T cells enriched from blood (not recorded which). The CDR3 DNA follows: TGTGCCAGCAGTTGGGGGCGCCTCTACAATGAGCAGTTCTTC. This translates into CASSWGRLYNEQFF.